These 28 T cell receptor beta chains were all obtained from the same sample, sequenced in a study of blood T cell repertoires in COVID-19. TCRdb's table, derived via immunoSEQ multiplex PCR, lists solely in-frame clones and lacks some. The sample records roughly 260,000 clones, over 75% being singletons. Sample: peripheral blood. Receptors originate from a woman in her fifties or sixties with acute or convalescent COVID-19.

The V call is TRBV20-1, the J call TRBJ1-2; D not resolved. This CDR3 has 11 amino acids. Germline CDR1 and CDR2: DFQATT and SNEGSKA (reference sequence). Trimming removed 6 bases from V and 8 bases from J, with 13 bases in between. CDR3 residues: CSASTSRGYTF. As DNA, the CDR3 is TGCAGTGCCTCGACGAGCAGGGGCTACACCTTC.

The V call is TRBV28, the J call TRBJ2-7; the match to TRBD2 covers 7 bases. The length of the CDR3 is 13 residues. CDR1 MDHEN and CDR2 SYDVKM come from the germline V gene. The trim removed 2 bases at V and 3 bases at J, leaving 1 base unmatched. The CDR3 reads CASSLAGVYEQYF. The CDR3 DNA is TGTGCCAGCAGTTTAGCGGGAGTCTACGAGCAGTACTTC. Together with reference TRBV28 and TRBJ2-7, the CDR3 gives the full variable domain: DVKVTQSSRYLVKRTGEKVFLECVQDMDHENMFWYRQDPGLGLRLIYFSYDVKMKEKGDIPEGYSVSREKKERFSLILESASTNQTSMYLCASSLAGVYEQYFGPGTRLTVT.

This clone occurred once. The rearrangement uses TRBV9 and TRBJ2-5; 8 nucleotides align to TRBD1. The CDR3 contains 16 residues. Trimming cost V 0 bases and J 4 bases; bases outside gene matches: 8. The germline gives CDR1 SGDLS, CDR2 YYNGEE. The CDR3 region has the DNA TGTGCCAGCAGCGTAGTGCAGGGGGCGGGGATAGAGACCCAGTACTTC. This sequence encodes CASSVVQGAGIETQYF. The complete variable domain, with remaining parts taken from reference TRBV9 and TRBJ2-5, reads DSGVTQTPKHLITATGQRVTLRCSPRSGDLSVYWYQQSLDQGLQFLIQYYNGEERAKGNILERFSAQQFPDLHSELNLSSLELGDSALYFCASSVVQGAGIETQYFGPGTRLLVL.

The chain employs TRBV4-3 and TRBJ1-6; D ambiguous. V was pared by 0 bases and J by 7 bases, with 10 bases between. The CDR3 covers 15 residues. Germline CDR1 reads LGHNA; CDR2 reads YSLEER. The CDR3 DNA follows: TGCGCCAGCAGCCAAGATGGGCAGTTAAATTCACCCCTCCACTTT. As protein: CASSQDGQLNSPLHF.

The chain couples TRBV20-1 to TRBJ1-6; weak D call: TRBD1 (5 bases). The CDR3 extends over 15 amino acids. Trimming pared 3 bases from V and 6 bases from J, leaving 15 bases between. Germline loops: CDR1 DFQATT, CDR2 SNEGSKA (reference sequence). The CDR3 DNA reads TGCAGTGCTAGTGGTCAGGGAACACGTAATTCACCCCTCCACTTT. This translates into CSASGQGTRNSPLHF.

The rearrangement joins TRBV6-5 to TRBJ1-1, with D unresolved. The CDR3 consists of 13 residues. Germline CDR1 MNHEY, CDR2 SVGAGI. V was trimmed by 4 bases and J by 1 base, leaving 7 bases between them. The CDR3 reads CASSSGPNTEAFF. CDR3 nucleotide sequence: TGTGCCAGCAGTTCGGGTCCGAACACTGAAGCTTTCTTT.

The chain has TRBV7-9 and TRBJ2-7; 9 nucleotides agree with TRBD2. Germline V lookup: CDR1 SEHNR, CDR2 FQNEAQ (reference sequence). Trimming at V came to 2 bases and at J to 3 bases, leaving 5 bases not matched to a gene. The CDR3 is made up of 15 amino acids. The CDR3 DNA sequence: TGTGCCAGCAGCTTATCTAGCGGGACTTTCTACGAGCAGTACTTC. Its translation: CASSLSSGTFYEQYF.

The CDR3 bases are TGTGCCAGCAGCCAAGATTACCGAACGGACACTGAAGCTTTCTTT. Translation gives CASSQDYRTDTEAFF. The rearrangement links TRBV4-2 to TRBJ1-1; no clear D gene. The CDR3 sequence is 15 residues long. Trimming stripped 0 bases from V and 3 bases from J, with 11 bases between. Looked up from germline, CDR1 is LGHNA and CDR2 is YNFKEQ.

As concerns this clone: This specimen includes other DNA sequences encoding the same CDR3. The chain has TRBV9 and TRBJ2-1, with 8 bases lining up with TRBD1. J lost 1 base, V lost 2 bases, and 2 bases had no gene match. This CDR3 has 15 amino acids. Germline values: CDR1 SGDLS, CDR2 YYNGEE. The CDR3 DNA sequence: TGTGCCAGCAGCGTCGACAGGGGATCCTACAATGAGCAGTTCTTC. Protein sequence: CASSVDRGSYNEQFF. The variable domain in full, completed from reference TRBV9 and TRBJ2-1, reads DSGVTQTPKHLITATGQRVTLRCSPRSGDLSVYWYQQSLDQGLQFLIQYYNGEERAKGNILERFSAQQFPDLHSELNLSSLELGDSALYFCASSVDRGSYNEQFFGPGTRLTVL.

V is TRBV7-9 and J is TRBJ2-2, with TRBD1 as a possible D gene (5 bases). V was shortened by 1 base and J by 6 bases, with 6 bases between the two germline ends. The CDR3 has 13 residues. Germline assignment: CDR1 SEHNR and CDR2 FQNEAQ (reference sequence). The CDR3 spells CASSLVGPGELFF. The CDR3 DNA sequence: TGTGCCAGCAGCTTAGTGGGGCCCGGGGAGCTGTTTTTT.

This clone was seen more than once but under ten times. The chain recombines TRBV13 with TRBJ1-2; TRBD1 might be the D (5 bases). Trimming took 1 base from V and 10 from J, leaving 16 bases between them. This CDR3 contains 14 residues. Germline CDR1 is PRHDT and CDR2 is FYEKMQ (reference sequence). The CDR3 DNA reads as TGTGCCAGCAGCTTAGAGGGGCAGCTATTTTCCTACACCTTC. It codes for CASSLEGQLFSYTF.

The rearrangement links TRBV7-9 to TRBJ1-1; the D is unclear. Germline lookup yields CDR1 SEHNR and CDR2 FQNEAQ (reference sequence). The CDR3 runs to 13 residues. V lost 3 bases to trimming and J lost 0 bases, with 5 bases between them. Here the CDR3 DNA reads TGTGCCAGCAGCTTTGACATGAACACTGAAGCTTTCTTT. Its translation: CASSFDMNTEAFF.

The chain has TRBV21-1 and TRBJ2-5; TRBD1 is the table's D call and was not checked against the DNA. TRBV21-1 is shown as a pseudogene. This CDR3 spans 16 amino acids. This CDR3 reads CASSFQETGFQETQYF. CDR3 bases: TGTGCCAGCAGCTTTCAAGAGACAGGGTTCCAAGAGACCCAGTACTTC.

This clone was seen a single time. The V gene is TRBV5-1, the J gene TRBJ2-1, with TRBD2 identical over 8 bases. Germline assignment: CDR1 SGHRS and CDR2 YFSETQ. This CDR3 has 14 residues. V was pared by 4 bases and J by 7 bases, with 7 bases of the junction left unmatched. This chain's CDR3 is CASSPNGRGNEQFF. CDR3 bases: TGCGCCAGCAGCCCCAACGGGAGGGGAAATGAGCAGTTCTTC.

The chain combines TRBV4-2 with TRBJ2-7, with 9 bases lining up with TRBD1. The V gene's germline CDR1 is LGHNA and CDR2 YNFKEQ. The CDR3 has 15 amino acids. Losses at the gene ends were 1 base for V and 1 base for J; bases not matched to a gene: 2. The CDR3, as DNA: TGTGCCAGCAGCCAAGGACAGGGGGGATCCTACGAGCAGTACTTC. Protein product: CASSQGQGGSYEQYF.

This rearrangement joins TRBV30 to TRBJ2-3; 8 positions agree with TRBD2. V lost 4 bases to trimming and J lost 4 bases; unmatched junction nucleotides: 7. There are 14 residues in the CDR3. Germline V gene sequence: CDR1 GTSNPN, CDR2 SVGIG (reference sequence). The CDR3 nucleotides read TGTGCCTGGAAGCCAGCGGGAGTTGCAGATACGCAGTATTTT. It encodes CAWKPAGVADTQYF.

V and J are TRBV19 and TRBJ1-3; the D gene is possibly TRBD1 (6 bases). The germline V gene has CDR1 LNHDA and CDR2 SQIVND (reference sequence). The CDR3 has 14 residues. V was pared by 2 bases and J by 2 bases, with 7 bases between. As DNA, the CDR3 is TGTGCCAGTAGTATATGGACAGCTGGAAACACCATATATTTT. Encoded protein: CASSIWTAGNTIYF.

CDR3 nucleotides: TGCAGCGTCCCTCTAGCGGGGGGTACCGGGGAGCTGTTTTTT. It yields the protein CSVPLAGGTGELFF. V usage is TRBV29-1 and J usage is TRBJ2-2; 11 bases are shared with TRBD2. The germline V gene encodes CDR1 SQVTM and CDR2 ANQGSEA. This CDR3 is 14 amino acids long. Unmatched junction bases numbered 5, after V lost 6 bases and J lost 5 bases.

The table lists this clone with a count of one. The V gene is TRBV11-2, the J gene TRBJ2-7, with D possibly TRBD2 on 5 matching bases. CDR1 and CDR2 (germline): SGHAT, FQNNGV. Trimming removed 5 bases at V and 6 bases at J, with 11 bases between. The CDR3 has 12 residues. CDR3 region: CASSDGVGEQYF. CDR3 bases: TGTGCCAGCAGCGACGGGGTAGGCGAGCAGTACTTC.

The J gene is TRBJ1-1, the V gene TRBV18; D gene unclear. This CDR3 is built from 15 residues. V gave up 6 bases and J gave up 0 bases, with 14 bases separating them. Germline-derived CDR1 and CDR2 are KGHSH and LQKENI. CDR3 sequence: CASSPDWRMNTEAFF. Written as DNA, the CDR3 is TGTGCCAGCTCCCCAGATTGGAGAATGAACACTGAAGCTTTCTTT.

The chain couples TRBV21-1 to TRBJ1-2; the tabulated D call, TRBD1, remains unverified against the DNA. TRBV21-1 represents a pseudogene. The CDR3 has 15 residues. DNA for the CDR3: TGTGCCAGCAGCAAATGTAGGGGGACAGCCGATGGCTACACCTTC. Translating it yields CASSKCRGTADGYTF.

The CDR3 here is CASSSWTSGSYQETQYF. The CDR3 DNA reads TGTGCCAGCAGTTCGTGGACTAGCGGGAGTTATCAAGAGACCCAGTACTTC. This chain connects TRBV27 to TRBJ2-5; the match to TRBD2 covers 13 bases. CDR1 and CDR2 (germline): MNHEY, SMNVEV (reference sequence). Trimming took 4 bases from V and 2 from J; bases not matched to a gene: 7. The CDR3 covers 17 residues.

This chain links TRBV28 with TRBJ2-7, with TRBD2 matching 7 bases. The CDR3 covers 12 residues. In germline, CDR1 is MDHEN, CDR2 SYDVKM. Trimming cost V 5 bases and J 11 bases; bases outside gene matches: 9. This CDR3 is CASSPDGGTKYF. CDR3 bases: TGTGCCAGCAGTCCAGACGGGGGGACGAAGTACTTC.

The V gene is TRBV2, the J gene TRBJ2-1; the D gene is possibly TRBD2 (5 bases). Deletions cut 4 bases from V and 7 bases from J, with 17 bases between. The CDR3 length is 15 residues. The germline V gene has CDR1 SNHLY and CDR2 FYNNEI. The DNA of the CDR3 is TGTGCCAGCAGTGGGCGGGCAGAGGCGCTTAATGAGCAGTTCTTC. It translates to CASSGRAEALNEQFF.

This sequence joins TRBV15 and TRBJ1-4; TRBD1 might be the D (6 bases). This CDR3 region has 16 residues. V shed 0 bases and J shed 8 bases, with 16 bases lying between them. Germline CDR1 is LNHNV and CDR2 is YYDKDF (reference sequence). The CDR3 DNA follows: TGTGCCACCAGCAGAGATCGGTCAGGGGATCGGGAAAAACTGTTTTTT. This sequence encodes CATSRDRSGDREKLFF.

The rearrangement joins TRBV4-3 to TRBJ2-1; TRBD2 matches 11 bases. Germline V CDR1 and CDR2: LGHNA, YSLEER. The V and J ends lost 4 bases and 7 bases, in that order; junction bases with no gene match: 3. The CDR3 length is 14 residues. The CDR3 reads CASSLSGRGNEQFF. DNA of the CDR3: TGCGCCAGCAGCCTTAGCGGGAGGGGGAATGAGCAGTTCTTC.

The chain recombines TRBV2 with TRBJ2-1; 12 bases line up with TRBD2. CDR3 length equals 14 residues. Looked up from germline, CDR1 is SNHLY and CDR2 is FYNNEI. Losses at the gene ends were 10 bases for V and 8 bases for J; bases not matched to a gene: 9. CDR3 DNA: TGTGCCACCCTCGGACTAGCGGGAAAAGATGAGCAGTTCTTC. It codes for CATLGLAGKDEQFF.

The chain links TRBV27 to TRBJ1-2; TRBD1 matches at 7 bases. Trimming removed 4 bases from V and 0 bases from J; junction bases left unmatched: 8. CDR3 length equals 16 residues. Germline values: CDR1 MNHEY, CDR2 SMNVEV (reference sequence). The CDR3 DNA is TGTGCCAGCAGTTCCCGACAGGGTTTTACTAACTATGGCTACACCTTC. This codes for CASSSRQGFTNYGYTF.